Detailed here is one TCR beta chain. Germline V gives CDR1 DFQATT, CDR2 SNEGSKA (reference sequence). This CDR3 has 15 amino acids. Trimming stripped 6 bases from V and 8 bases from J, with 25 bases between. TCRdb used MiXCR to reprocess the 5' RACE reads, holding one entry per CDR3 protein. The sample includes around 52,000 distinct CDR3 sequences, 28% of them seen just once. The V call is TRBV20-1, the J call TRBJ2-5; D tentatively fits TRBD1 or TRBD2 (5 bases each). Input material: tumor-infiltrating memory CD4+ T cells sorted from the breast tumor. Subset of the sample: memory CD4+ T cells, CD4+CD45RO+CD25-. The sequence derives from a female donor with breast cancer. The CDR3 spells CSAHTFGTPHRTQYF. CDR3 DNA: TGCAGTGCACACACCTTCGGGACCCCACACCGTACCCAGTACTTC.